Below are 18 T cell receptor beta chains sequenced from a single sample in a study of beta chain features in type 1 diabetes. The entirety of the isolated RNA underwent reverse transcription, so expressed TCRB transcripts were sequenced. The protocol was immunoSEQ multiplex PCR, while the TCRdb copy is restricted to in-frame clones and leaves out a portion. The sample contains some 900,000 clones, about 17% of which appear only once. Sequencing input: naive CD4+ T cells from blood. These TCRs come from a woman between 18 and 29 years old in good health.

The chain employs TRBV28 and TRBJ1-6; 8 bases align to TRBD1. Per the germline V gene, CDR1 is MDHEN and CDR2 is SYDVKM. V dropped 4 bases and J dropped 8; count of bases not matched to a gene: 7. The CDR3 is 15 amino acids. In DNA, the CDR3 is TGTGCCAGCAGTTCGTACAGGGGGGAGTATTCACCCCTCCACTTT. Protein: CASSSYRGEYSPLHF. The complete variable domain, with remaining parts taken from reference TRBV28 and TRBJ1-6, reads DVKVTQSSRYLVKRTGEKVFLECVQDMDHENMFWYRQDPGLGLRLIYFSYDVKMKEKGDIPEGYSVSREKKERFSLILESASTNQTSMYLCASSSYRGEYSPLHFGNGTRLTVT.

V and J are TRBV7-2 and TRBJ2-1, with D tentatively TRBD2 (6 bases). The CDR3 extends over 15 amino acids. Per germline, CDR1 SGHTA and CDR2 FQGNSA. V was trimmed by 0 bases and J by 2 bases, leaving 8 bases between them. For the CDR3, the DNA is TGTGCCAGCAGCTTAGCCCGCGGGGCCTACAATGAGCAGTTCTTC. It translates to CASSLARGAYNEQFF.

The chain employs TRBV18 and TRBJ1-2; TRBD1 aligns across 7 bases. Germline CDR1 KGHSH, CDR2 LQKENI. This CDR3 has 13 residues. The V and J ends lost 6 bases and 4 bases, in that order; junction bases with no gene match: 5. The CDR3 sequence is CASSLQGSYGYTF. In DNA form, the CDR3 reads TGTGCCAGCTCTCTACAGGGGTCCTATGGCTACACCTTC.

CDR3 sequence (DNA): TGTGCCACCCTTTCGGGAAACACAGATACGCAGTATTTT. Residues: CATLSGNTDTQYF. The rearrangement joins TRBV6-5 to TRBJ2-3, with D possibly TRBD2 on 5 matching bases. The CDR3 consists of 13 residues. CDR1 MNHEY and CDR2 SVGAGI come from the germline V gene. The V end lost 10 bases, the J end lost 2 bases, and 13 bases lay between the germline ends.

This clone showed up just a few times. V and J are TRBV2 and TRBJ2-7; 10 nucleotides match TRBD1. Germline lookup yields CDR1 SNHLY and CDR2 FYNNEI. With 7 bases clipped from V and 2 bases from J, the junction kept 2 bases outside the gene matches. The CDR3 consists of 13 residues. Here the CDR3 reads CASNGQGAYEQYF. The DNA of the CDR3 is TGTGCCAGCAATGGACAGGGGGCCTACGAGCAGTACTTC.

This clone has a handful of counts. This chain joins TRBV28 and TRBJ1-5, with a tentative D call TRBD1 (6 bases). The CDR3 length is 14 residues. CDR1 and CDR2 (germline): MDHEN, SYDVKM. The V end lost 7 bases, the J end lost 5 bases, and 15 bases lay between the germline ends. This chain's CDR3 is CASILQGSYQPQHF. Written as DNA, the CDR3 is TGTGCCAGCATCTTACAGGGAAGCTATCAGCCCCAGCATTTT.

This chain connects TRBV4-2 to TRBJ2-1; TRBD2 matches at 13 bases. The CDR3 extends over 20 amino acids. Germline CDR1 LGHNA, CDR2 YNFKEQ. Trimming removed 0 bases from V and 3 bases from J; junction bases left unmatched: 11. CDR3 DNA: TGTGCCAGCAGCCAAGATATATTTAGGACTAGCGGGAGAAGCTACAATGAGCAGTTCTTC. Protein: CASSQDIFRTSGRSYNEQFF.

The chain combines TRBV5-6 with TRBJ2-7, with D maybe TRBD1 (5 bases). Germline V gene data show CDR1 as SGHDT and CDR2 as YYEEEE. Trimming cost V 4 bases and J 6 bases, with 14 bases left between them. The CDR3 has 13 amino acids. CDR3 residues: CASSGKAGREQYF. CDR3 nucleotide sequence: TGTGCCAGCAGCGGCAAGGCAGGGCGCGAGCAGTACTTC.

The chain carries TRBV5-1 and TRBJ2-1; D is unresolved. Germline V CDR1 and CDR2: SGHRS, YFSETQ. The V gene lost 2 bases and the J gene lost 1 base, with 10 bases spanning the gap. The CDR3 length is 15 residues. The CDR3 coding sequence is TGCGCCAGCAGCTTTAGGAGTATGTCCTACAATGAGCAGTTCTTC. Protein sequence: CASSFRSMSYNEQFF.

This clone was seen a handful of times. J is TRBJ2-7 and V is TRBV6-5; D is possibly TRBD1 (6 bases). With 6 bases removed from V and 4 bases from J, the gap between germline ends came to 16 bases. This CDR3 contains 14 residues. Germline loops: CDR1 MNHEY, CDR2 SVGAGI. CDR3 loop: CASRRTEAIYEQYF. The CDR3 DNA follows: TGTGCCAGCAGACGGACAGAGGCTATTTACGAGCAGTACTTC.

Worth noting for this clone: The sample contains more than one DNA sequence encoding this CDR3. This chain uses TRBV11-2 with TRBJ2-6; D ambiguous. The germline V gene encodes CDR1 SGHAT and CDR2 FQNNGV. The CDR3 runs 16 residues. V shed 2 bases and J shed 0 bases, with 8 bases lying between them. The CDR3 protein is CASSLRANSGANVLTF. The CDR3 coding sequence is TGTGCCAGCAGCTTAAGGGCCAACTCTGGGGCCAACGTCCTGACTTTC.

This clone was observed a handful of times. The chain is built from TRBV9 and TRBJ2-2; D ambiguous. Germline CDR1 SGDLS, CDR2 YYNGEE. This CDR3 is built from 13 residues. CDR3 region: CGAIPGNTGELFF. CDR3 coding DNA: TGTGGCGCGATCCCAGGAAACACCGGGGAGCTGTTTTTT.

V is TRBV5-6 and J is TRBJ2-5, with TRBD1 matching 11 bases. V lost 2 bases and J lost 6; bases outside the gene matches: 3. Germline CDR1 reads SGHDT; CDR2 reads YYEEEE. The CDR3 sequence is 14 residues long. CDR3 sequence reads: CASSFGTGGKTQYF. DNA of the CDR3: TGTGCCAGCAGCTTTGGGACAGGGGGAAAGACCCAGTACTTC.

This chain uses TRBV28 with TRBJ2-6; tentative D call: TRBD1 (6 bases). Germline CDR1 reads MDHEN; CDR2 reads SYDVKM. CDR3 length equals 16 residues. V lost 2 bases, J lost 1 base, and 9 bases lay in between. The CDR3 protein is CASSLGGASGANVLTF. The CDR3 region has the DNA TGTGCCAGCAGTTTAGGGGGCGCGTCTGGGGCCAACGTCCTGACTTTC.

This sequence joins TRBV13 and TRBJ1-1; 8 nucleotides agree with TRBD1. V lost 4 bases to trimming and J lost 13 bases; unmatched junction nucleotides: 8. CDR1 is PRHDT, CDR2 FYEKMQ, per germline (reference sequence). The CDR3 has 12 residues. The CDR3 spells CASSYQTGVIFF. The DNA of the CDR3 is TGTGCCAGCAGCTACCAGACAGGGGTGATTTTCTTT.

This chain links TRBV15 with TRBJ2-5, with D possibly TRBD2 on 6 matching bases. The ends were cut back, 5 bases at V and 7 bases at J, with 20 bases in the middle. Germline CDR1 LNHNV, CDR2 YYDKDF (reference sequence). This CDR3 has 15 amino acids. CDR3 DNA sequence: TGTGCCACCAGCCCTGACAAAAAGACTAGAATGACCCAGTACTTC. It specifies CATSPDKKTRMTQYF.

This clone came up a few times. The chain recombines TRBV7-3 with TRBJ2-1; the D is unclear. Trimming removed 3 bases at V and 1 base at J, with 4 bases between. There are 13 residues in the CDR3. CDR1 and CDR2 from the germline V gene are SGHTA and FQGTGA. CDR3 DNA: TGTGCCAGCAGCTTTAGTTCCTACAATGAGCAGTTCTTC. Protein: CASSFSSYNEQFF.

This clone was recorded once. The gene calls are TRBV7-2 and TRBJ2-2; no clear D gene. The CDR3 is made up of 15 amino acids. Germline loops: CDR1 SGHTA, CDR2 FQGNSA. V was clipped by 3 bases and J by 7 bases, with 15 bases between them. CDR3 loop: CASSFLGRVVGELFF. Here the CDR3 DNA reads TGTGCCAGCAGCTTTTTAGGACGGGTTGTCGGGGAGCTGTTTTTT.